This section outlines one T cell receptor (beta chain) sequence together with its context. The sample belongs to a study of cytomegalovirus exposure and HLA in healthy donors. The germline V and J ends were trimmed by 5 bases and 2 bases, with 21 bases remaining between them. In germline, CDR1 is SQVTM, CDR2 ANQGSEA. The CDR3 spans 17 residues. PCR employed 60 Vbeta and 13 Jbeta primers. TCRdb's table, derived via immunoSEQ multiplex PCR, lists solely in-frame clones and lacks some. The data contain tens of thousands of clones, approximately 60% of them singletons. The chain combines TRBV29-1 with TRBJ2-2; the D gene is possibly TRBD2 (5 bases). This receptor was taken from a male donor in good health and CMV-seropositive. The material sequenced was PBMCs. The CDR3 DNA follows: TGCAGCGTTTCGAGGGAATCTACCGGGAAAAACACCGGGGAGCTGTTTTTT. This codes for CSVSRESTGKNTGELFF.